This TCR beta chain was identified in a study of blood T cell repertoires in COVID-19. Looking at the study overall: Acute and convalescent COVID-19 samples came from the United States, Italy and Spain.

Libraries were prepared by immunoSEQ multiplex PCR; TCRdb keeps only in-frame clonotypes and omits some of them. The table shows 90,000 or so clones, with roughly 80% occurring only once. This CDR3 is built from 16 residues. Trimming pared 1 base from V and 0 bases from J, leaving 10 bases between. Germline V CDR1 and CDR2: SGHDN, FVKESK. The V call is TRBV14, the J call TRBJ1-3; a possible D gene is TRBD1 (6 bases). What was sequenced was peripheral blood. This receptor was obtained from a man at least 80 years old with active or convalescent COVID-19. The CDR3 coding sequence is TGTGCCAGCAGCCAAGGACTACAGGGCTCTGGAAACACCATATATTTT. It codes for CASSQGLQGSGNTIYF.